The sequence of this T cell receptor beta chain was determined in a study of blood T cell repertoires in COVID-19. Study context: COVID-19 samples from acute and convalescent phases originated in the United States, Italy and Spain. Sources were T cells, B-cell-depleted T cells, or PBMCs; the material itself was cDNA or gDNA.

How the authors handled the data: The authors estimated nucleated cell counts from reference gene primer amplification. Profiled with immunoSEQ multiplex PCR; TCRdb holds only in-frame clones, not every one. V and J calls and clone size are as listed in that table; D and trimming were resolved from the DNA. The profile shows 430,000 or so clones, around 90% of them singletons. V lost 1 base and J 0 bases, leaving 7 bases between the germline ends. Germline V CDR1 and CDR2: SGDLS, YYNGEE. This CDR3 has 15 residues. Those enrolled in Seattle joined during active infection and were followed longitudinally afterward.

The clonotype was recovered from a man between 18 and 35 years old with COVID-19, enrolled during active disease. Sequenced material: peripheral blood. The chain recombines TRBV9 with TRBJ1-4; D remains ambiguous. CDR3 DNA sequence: TGTGCCAGCAGCGTAAACATTGCAACTAATGAAAAACTGTTTTTT. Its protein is CASSVNIATNEKLFF.